This T cell receptor beta chain was captured by sequencing in a study of blood T cells in healthy people across ages. The CDR3 consists of 15 residues. From germline, CDR1 is LNHNV and CDR2 YYDKDF (reference sequence). V lost 8 bases and J lost 1; bases outside the gene matches: 9. This clonotype was picked up a small number of times. Alongside a J-beta primer mix, a sample-barcoded 5' primer served in a second PCR lasting about 6 to 12 cycles. TCRdb passed the 5' RACE reads through MiXCR, listing each CDR3 protein once. The sample carries around 710,000 distinct CDR3 sequences, roughly 41% recorded once.

Sequencing was done on a sample of blood. The chain joins TRBV15 to TRBJ2-5; 8 nucleotides match TRBD1. The TCR was taken from a woman aged 55-70 years in good health. The CDR3 bases are TGTGCCACCCACGGCGGACAGGGCCCCCAAGAGACCCAGTACTTC. Its translation: CATHGGQGPQETQYF. The variable domain in full, completed from reference TRBV15 and TRBJ2-5, reads DAMVIQNPRYQVTQFGKPVTLSCSQTLNHNVMYWYQQKSSQAPKLLFHYYDKDFNNEADTPDNFQSRRPNTSFCFLDIRSPGLGDTAMYLCATHGGQGPQETQYFGPGTRLLVL.